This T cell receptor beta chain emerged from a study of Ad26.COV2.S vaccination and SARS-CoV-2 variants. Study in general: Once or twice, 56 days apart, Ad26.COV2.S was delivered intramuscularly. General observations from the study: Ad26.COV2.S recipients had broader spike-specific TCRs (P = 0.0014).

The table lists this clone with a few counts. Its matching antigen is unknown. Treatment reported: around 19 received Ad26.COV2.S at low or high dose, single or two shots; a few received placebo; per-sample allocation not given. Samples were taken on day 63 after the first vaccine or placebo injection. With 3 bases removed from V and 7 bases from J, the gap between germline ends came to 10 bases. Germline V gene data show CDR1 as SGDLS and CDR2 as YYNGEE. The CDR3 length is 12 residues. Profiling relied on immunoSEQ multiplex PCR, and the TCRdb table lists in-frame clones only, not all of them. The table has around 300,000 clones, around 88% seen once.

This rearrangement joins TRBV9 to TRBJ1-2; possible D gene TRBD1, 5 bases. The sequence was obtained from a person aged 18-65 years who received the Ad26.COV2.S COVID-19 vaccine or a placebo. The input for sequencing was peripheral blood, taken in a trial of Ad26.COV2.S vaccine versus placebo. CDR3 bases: TGTGCCAGCAGCGGAGGACATGCTGGCTACACCTTC. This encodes CASSGGHAGYTF.